This TCR beta chain appears in the sequencing data of a study of blood T cell repertoires in COVID-19. Across the whole study: Acute and convalescent COVID-19 samples came from the United States, Italy and Spain. Sources were T cells, B-cell-depleted T cells, or PBMCs; the material itself was cDNA or gDNA.

The germline gives CDR1 SGHAT, CDR2 FQNNGV. The CDR3 is 13 amino acids. Trimming left V 3 bases short and J 8 bases short, with 13 bases between. Seattle cases were enrolled at active infection and followed longitudinally. Per the authors' pipeline: Using reference gene primer amplification, nucleated cell counts were estimated. Clones were read by immunoSEQ multiplex PCR, and TCRdb kept only the in-frame ones, dropping some. That table is the source of V, J and clone size, and D and trimming were worked out from the DNA. The table has fewer than 700,000 clones, 70% to 90% seen once; the top ten hold under 8.5%.

Input material: peripheral blood. The receptor was derived from a woman aged 50 to 60 with COVID-19, enrolled during active disease. The J gene is TRBJ1-2, the V gene TRBV11-2; D may be TRBD1 (6 bases). The CDR3 DNA is TGTGCCAGCAGCTTCCGGACAGCCGGGGGCTACACCTTC. Its protein is CASSFRTAGGYTF.